This T cell receptor beta chain is from a study of shared clonotypes between healthy human individuals. TCRdb's copy holds only in-frame clones and misses some; the assay was immunoSEQ multiplex PCR. The sample shows about 520,000 clones, roughly 80% of them seen only once. The CDR3 has 13 residues. Germline loops: CDR1 SEHNR, CDR2 FQNEAQ (reference sequence). With 3 bases removed from V and 5 bases from J, the gap between germline ends came to 7 bases. Sequenced sample: PBMCs. This sequence was found in a woman aged 35 to 49 in good health. Some clones in this sample may be carry-over from other donors' samples. V is TRBV7-9 and J is TRBJ2-2; D unresolved. CDR3 in amino acids: CASSFFSTGELFF. In nucleotides, the CDR3 is TGTGCCAGCAGCTTCTTTAGTACCGGGGAGCTGTTTTTT.